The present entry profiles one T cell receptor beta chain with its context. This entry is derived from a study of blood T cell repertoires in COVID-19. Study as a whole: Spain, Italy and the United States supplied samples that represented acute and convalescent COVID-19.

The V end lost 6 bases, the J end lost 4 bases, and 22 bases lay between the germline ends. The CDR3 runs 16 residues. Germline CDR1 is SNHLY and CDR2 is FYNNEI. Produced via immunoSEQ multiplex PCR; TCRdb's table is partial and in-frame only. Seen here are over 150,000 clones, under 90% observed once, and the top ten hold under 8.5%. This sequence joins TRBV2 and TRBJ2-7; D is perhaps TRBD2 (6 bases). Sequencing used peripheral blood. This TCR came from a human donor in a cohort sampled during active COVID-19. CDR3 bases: TGTGCCAGCAGAGATCCGGGGCGGGAAAGACTTTACGAGCAGTACTTC. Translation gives CASRDPGRERLYEQYF.